This TCR beta chain comes out of a study of cytomegalovirus exposure and HLA in healthy donors. The CDR3 totals 14 residues. Trimming cost V 4 bases and J 4 bases, with 14 bases left between them. Germline assignment: CDR1 SGHRS and CDR2 YFSETQ. PCR amplification relied on 60 Vbeta primers (plus 13 Jbeta primers). Here immunoSEQ multiplex PCR was the method, and the copy in TCRdb shows in-frame clones only, minus some. The sample has about 190,000 clones; more than 65% are singletons. The source of this sequence is a woman in her twenties or thirties in good health and CMV-seropositive. The sample was PBMCs. The chain is built from TRBV5-1 and TRBJ2-5, with D perhaps matching TRBD1 (5 bases). The CDR3, as DNA: TGCGCCAGCAGCGCCAGGGCGCGGTCAGAGACCCAGTACTTC. Residues: CASSARARSETQYF.